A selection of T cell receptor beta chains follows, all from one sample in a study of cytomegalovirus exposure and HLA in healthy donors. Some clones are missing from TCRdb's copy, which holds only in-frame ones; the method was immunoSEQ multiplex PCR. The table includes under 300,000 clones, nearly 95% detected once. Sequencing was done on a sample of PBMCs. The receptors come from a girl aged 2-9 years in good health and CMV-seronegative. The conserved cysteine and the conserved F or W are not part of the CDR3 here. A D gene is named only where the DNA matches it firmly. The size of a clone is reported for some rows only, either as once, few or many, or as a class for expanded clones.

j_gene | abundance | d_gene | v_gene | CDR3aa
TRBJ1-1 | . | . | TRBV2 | AISLEGRPEAF
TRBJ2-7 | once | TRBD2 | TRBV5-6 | ASSLGGLAGLEQY
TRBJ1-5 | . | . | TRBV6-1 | ASSEPPRGHQPQH
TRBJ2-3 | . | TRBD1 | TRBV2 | ASRDRVSDTQY
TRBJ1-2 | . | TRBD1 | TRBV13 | ASSTGTGHGYT
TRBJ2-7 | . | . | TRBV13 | ASSFGRLEQY
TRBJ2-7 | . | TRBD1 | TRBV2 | ASRERTGYYEQY
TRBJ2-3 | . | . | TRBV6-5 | ASSYFLASNTDTQY
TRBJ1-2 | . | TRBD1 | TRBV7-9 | ASSLRQGVDYGYT
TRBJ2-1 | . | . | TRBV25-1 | ASSELAGNEQF
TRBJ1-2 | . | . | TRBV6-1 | ASSEAMGQGNYGYT
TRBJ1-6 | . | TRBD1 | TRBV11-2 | ASSLGGQNSPLH
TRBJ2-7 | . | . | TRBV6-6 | ASRKEGRHEQY
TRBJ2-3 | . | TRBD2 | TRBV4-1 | ASSLLRERGGRGDTQY
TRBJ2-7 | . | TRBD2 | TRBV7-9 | SSSLSGAGSDREY
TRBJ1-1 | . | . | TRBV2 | ASSVTRGAF
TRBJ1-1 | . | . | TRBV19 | ASSIVPSRAEAF
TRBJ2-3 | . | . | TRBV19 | ASTEWDTQY
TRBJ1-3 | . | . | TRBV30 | AWSAPGISGNTIY
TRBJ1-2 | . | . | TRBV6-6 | ASSYSLGGSIVYT
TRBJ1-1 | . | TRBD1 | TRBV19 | ASSIIPGGGTEAF
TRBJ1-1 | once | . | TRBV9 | ASSADRSNTEAF
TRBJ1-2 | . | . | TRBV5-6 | ASSRVGVYGYT
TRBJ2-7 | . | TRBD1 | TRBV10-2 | ASRLTGGAVHEQY
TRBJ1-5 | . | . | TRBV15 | ATSRDRGNQPQH
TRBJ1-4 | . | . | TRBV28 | ASSFRHPTNEKLF
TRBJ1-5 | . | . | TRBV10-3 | AISREGQPQH
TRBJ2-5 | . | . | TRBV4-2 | ASSQDEQGQQETQY
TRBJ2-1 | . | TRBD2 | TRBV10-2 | ASSSLAGGPNEQF
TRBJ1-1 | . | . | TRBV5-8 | ASSLRGMNTEAF
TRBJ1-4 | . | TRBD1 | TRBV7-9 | ASSFGTGGPNEKLF
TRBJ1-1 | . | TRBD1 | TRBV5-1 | ASSPSRQGATNTEAF
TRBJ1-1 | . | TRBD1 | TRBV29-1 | SVSNRGRLNTEAF
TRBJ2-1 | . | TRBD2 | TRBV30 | AWSVGTSANEQF
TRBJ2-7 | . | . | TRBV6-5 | ASSTLDFYSYEQY
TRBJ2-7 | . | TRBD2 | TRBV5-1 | ASSLGTSGSGEQY
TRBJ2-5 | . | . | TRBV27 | ASSFWAGVQETQY
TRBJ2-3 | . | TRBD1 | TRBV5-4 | ASSYKDGTASTDTQY
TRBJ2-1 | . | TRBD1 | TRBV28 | ASSMLDRVEQF
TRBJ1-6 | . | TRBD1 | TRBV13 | ASSLGLGQGRYNSPLH
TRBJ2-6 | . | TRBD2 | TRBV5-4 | ASRSGLAGSGANVLT
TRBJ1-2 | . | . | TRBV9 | ASSQLNGGVYGYT
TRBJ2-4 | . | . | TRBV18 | ASSPLPSVGAKNIQY
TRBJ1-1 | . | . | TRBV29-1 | SVEGTVNTEAF
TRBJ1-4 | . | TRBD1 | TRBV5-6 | ASSFGQGALKLF
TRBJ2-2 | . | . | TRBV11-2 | ASSSPTEIDTGELF
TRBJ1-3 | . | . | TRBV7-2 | ASSSRTPGNTIY
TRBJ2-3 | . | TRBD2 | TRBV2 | ASTASGGDSDTQY
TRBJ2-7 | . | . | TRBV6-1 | ASSEDGTLLIWGEQY
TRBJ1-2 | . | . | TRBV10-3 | AISDLVSYGYT
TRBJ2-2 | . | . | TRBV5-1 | ASSRGTFSNTGELF
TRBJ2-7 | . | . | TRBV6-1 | ASSEWAGRDEQY
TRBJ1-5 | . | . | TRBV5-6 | ASSWYSSNQPQH
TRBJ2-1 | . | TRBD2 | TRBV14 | ASSQAGGGARHEQF
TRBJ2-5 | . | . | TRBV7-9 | ASSPRGKETQY